The 17 T cell receptor beta chains in this list originate from one sample, sequenced in a study of vaccination effects on CD4 cells after COVID-19. TCRdb's copy holds only in-frame clones and misses some; the assay was immunoSEQ multiplex PCR. The table records approximately 26,000 clones, roughly 72% of them present only once. Antigen-specific CD4+ T cells were expanded with viral peptide pools in the ViraFEST assay before sequencing. At the end of about 10 days of culture, CD4+ T cells were isolated. The infection with SARS-CoV-2 (confirmed by PCR) occurred in this person between March and December 2020. No antigen has been assigned to these receptors. The material sequenced was CD4+ T cells from PBMCs cultured with SARS-CoV-2 spike peptides, taken before COVID-19 vaccination. The receptor set was obtained from a human donor who had a prior SARS-CoV-2 infection.

The CDR3 here is CSVSSGEETQYF. In DNA, the CDR3 is TGCAGCGTTTCTAGCGGGGAAGAGACCCAGTACTTC. This rearrangement joins TRBV29-1 to TRBJ2-5; TRBD2 matches 9 bases. The CDR3 loop spans 12 amino acids. V gave up 5 bases and J gave up 3 bases; unmatched junction bases: 1. Per germline, CDR1 SQVTM and CDR2 ANQGSEA.

In this sample, this clone turned up a few times. The chain has TRBV7-8 and TRBJ2-1; 9 bases align to TRBD2. The CDR3 totals 17 residues. Germline V gene sequence: CDR1 SGHVS, CDR2 FQNEAQ. Trimming removed 6 bases from V and 3 bases from J; junction bases left unmatched: 12. This chain's CDR3 is CASSIFPREGLYNEQFF. Here the CDR3 DNA reads TGTGCCAGCAGTATATTCCCGCGGGAGGGGCTCTACAATGAGCAGTTCTTC.

This clone is termed large (0.1 to 1%). This chain uses TRBV25-1 with TRBJ1-2; no definite D call. Trimming took 8 bases from V and 4 from J, leaving 17 bases between them. Germline CDR1 is MGHDK and CDR2 is SYGVNS. CDR3 length: 14 residues. The CDR3 reads CASSNVGALYGYTF. Here the CDR3 DNA reads TGTGCCAGCTCTAACGTCGGAGCCCTCTATGGCTACACCTTC.

This rearrangement joins TRBV7-3 to TRBJ2-1; D is perhaps TRBD2 (6 bases). The CDR3 is 16 amino acids. With 5 bases removed from V and 2 bases from J, the gap between germline ends came to 16 bases. Germline CDR1 reads SGHTA; CDR2 reads FQGTGA. CDR3: CASSLNGAGPYNEQFF. DNA of the CDR3: TGTGCCAGCAGCCTCAATGGCGCGGGACCCTACAATGAGCAGTTCTTC.

V gene TRBV9 combines with J gene TRBJ2-1; TRBD2 aligns across 9 bases. The CDR3 totals 14 residues. Trimming cost V 3 bases and J 7 bases; bases outside gene matches: 5. Germline values: CDR1 SGDLS, CDR2 YYNGEE. CDR3 bases: TGTGCCAGCAGCGGCCTGACTAGCGGAAATGAGCAGTTCTTC. It is translated as CASSGLTSGNEQFF.

This chain joins TRBV6-5 and TRBJ2-1; the D is unclear. Trimming shortened V by 6 bases and J by 9 bases, and 15 bases separated the two germline ends. The CDR3 has 13 amino acids. Looked up from germline, CDR1 is MNHEY and CDR2 is SVGAGI. CDR3 nucleotide sequence: TGTGCCAGCAGCGCCATCCTGACCGGTGAGCAGTTCTTC. This sequence encodes CASSAILTGEQFF.

CDR3 amino acids: CASSEAWTGELFF. The CDR3 DNA follows: TGTGCCAGCAGTGAAGCGTGGACCGGGGAGCTGTTTTTT. The rearrangement uses TRBV2 and TRBJ2-2, with D unclear. This CDR3 has 13 residues. Deletions cut 0 bases from V and 5 bases from J, with 4 bases between. Looked up from germline, CDR1 is SNHLY and CDR2 is FYNNEI.

The chain joins TRBV6-5 to TRBJ2-1, with TRBD2 matching 13 bases. The CDR3 runs to 16 residues. CDR1 MNHEY and CDR2 SVGAGI come from the germline V gene. V lost 2 bases, J lost 6 bases, and 4 bases stayed unmatched. The CDR3 loop is CASSYPRLAGGNEQFF. CDR3 nucleotides: TGTGCCAGCAGTTACCCCCGACTAGCGGGGGGCAATGAGCAGTTCTTC.

This clone was seen a few times. The chain joins TRBV10-3 to TRBJ2-1, with a weak D call TRBD1 (5 bases). Trimming shortened V by 3 bases and J by 4 bases, and 16 bases separated the two germline ends. This CDR3 is 16 amino acids long. The germline V gene encodes CDR1 ENHRY and CDR2 SYGVKD. DNA for the CDR3: TGTGCCATCAGTGACCTTTTAAGGGGCGAATACAATGAGCAGTTCTTC. Protein: CAISDLLRGEYNEQFF.

The V gene is TRBV16, the J gene TRBJ1-5, with D hard to call. CDR1 and CDR2 from the germline V gene are KGHSY and FQNENV. This CDR3 spans 15 amino acids. The V gene lost 2 bases and the J gene lost 1 base, with 9 bases spanning the gap. In nucleotides, the CDR3 is TGTGCCAGCAGCCAAACTTTATCGAGCAATCAGCCCCAGCATTTT. Protein product: CASSQTLSSNQPQHF.

This clone was seen more than once but under ten times. The genes are TRBV2 and TRBJ2-5; 7 bases are shared with TRBD1. Germline V lookup: CDR1 SNHLY, CDR2 FYNNEI. The CDR3 has 13 amino acids. Losses at the gene ends were 6 bases for V and 10 bases for J; bases not matched to a gene: 11. The CDR3 coding sequence is TGTGCCAGCAGGGAGAACAGGGGTGTCAGCCAGTACTTC. It translates to CASRENRGVSQYF.

The V gene is TRBV15, the J gene TRBJ1-1, with 10 positions matching TRBD1. Per the germline V gene, CDR1 is LNHNV and CDR2 is YYDKDF (reference sequence). The CDR3 spans 18 residues. Trimming took 1 base from V and 3 from J; bases not matched to a gene: 11. CDR3 coding DNA: TGTGCCACCAGCAGAGCCCCAGAACTGACAGGGGGCTACACTGAAGCTTTCTTT. Protein product: CATSRAPELTGGYTEAFF.

This clone occurred once. J is TRBJ2-5 and V is TRBV5-1, with D possibly TRBD2 on 5 matching bases. The CDR3 is 16 residues long. Trimming removed 0 bases at V and 5 bases at J, with 17 bases between. The germline V gene encodes CDR1 SGHRS and CDR2 YFSETQ. The CDR3 loop reads CASSLVGIRGSETQYF. CDR3 sequence (DNA): TGCGCCAGCAGCTTGGTCGGGATTCGGGGAAGCGAGACCCAGTACTTC.

This clone was seen a few times. V usage is TRBV30 and J usage is TRBJ1-5; 8 bases agree with TRBD1. Looked up from germline, CDR1 is GTSNPN and CDR2 is SVGIG (reference sequence). The trim removed 5 bases at V and 6 bases at J, leaving 6 bases unmatched. The CDR3 runs 13 residues. The CDR3 reads CAWGGQGSQPQHF. The CDR3, as DNA: TGTGCCTGGGGCGGACAGGGAAGTCAGCCCCAGCATTTT. The variable domain in full, with the rest retrieved from reference TRBV30 and TRBJ1-5, is SQTIHQWPATLVQPVGSPLSLECTVEGTSNPNLYWYRQAAGRGLQLLFYSVGIGQISSEVPQNLSASRPQDRQFILSSKKLLLSDSGFYLCAWGGQGSQPQHFGDGTRLSIL.

The genes are TRBV6-2 or TRBV6-3 and TRBJ1-1; the D is unclear. The V end lost 5 bases, the J end lost 9 bases, and 19 bases lay between the germline ends. This CDR3 has 14 amino acids. Germline V lookup: CDR1 MNHEY, CDR2 SVGEGT. The CDR3 nucleotides read TGTGCCAGCAGTGACCCCTATAAGAGGGATAAAGCTTTCTTT. Translation: CASSDPYKRDKAFF.

The rearrangement links TRBV2 to TRBJ2-1, with D perhaps matching TRBD1 (5 bases). Trimming left V 6 bases short and J 1 base short, with 19 bases between. Germline V CDR1 and CDR2: SNHLY, FYNNEI. The CDR3 spans 17 residues. The DNA of the CDR3 is TGTGCCAGCAGGGACAAGCGCATAGTTAGGTCCTACAATGAGCAGTTCTTC. This gives the protein CASRDKRIVRSYNEQFF.

This clone was seen only once. The chain has TRBV11-2 and TRBJ2-4; 12 nucleotides line up with TRBD2. J gave up 0 bases and V 3 bases, and 3 bases lay outside the gene matches. Germline assignment: CDR1 SGHAT and CDR2 FQNNGV. This CDR3 is built from 17 residues. The CDR3 sequence: CASSFGGLAGAKNIQYF. The CDR3 DNA is TGTGCCAGCAGCTTTGGGGGACTAGCGGGAGCCAAAAACATTCAGTACTTC.